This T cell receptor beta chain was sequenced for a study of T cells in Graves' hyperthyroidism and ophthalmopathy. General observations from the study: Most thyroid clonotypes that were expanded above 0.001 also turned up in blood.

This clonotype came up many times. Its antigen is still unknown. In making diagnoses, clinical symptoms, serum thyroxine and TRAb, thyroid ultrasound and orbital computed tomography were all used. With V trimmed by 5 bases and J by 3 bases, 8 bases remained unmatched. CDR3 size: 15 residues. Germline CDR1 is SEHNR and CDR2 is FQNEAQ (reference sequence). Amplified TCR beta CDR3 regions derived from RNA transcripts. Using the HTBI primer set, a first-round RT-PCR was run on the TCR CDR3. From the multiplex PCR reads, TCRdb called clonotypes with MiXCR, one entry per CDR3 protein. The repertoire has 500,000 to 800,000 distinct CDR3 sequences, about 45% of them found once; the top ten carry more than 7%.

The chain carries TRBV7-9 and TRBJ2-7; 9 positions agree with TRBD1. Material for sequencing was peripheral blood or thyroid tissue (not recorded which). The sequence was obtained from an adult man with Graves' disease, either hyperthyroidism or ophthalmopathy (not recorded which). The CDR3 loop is CASSANGTGRYEQYF. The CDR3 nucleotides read TGTGCCAGCAGCGCCAATGGGACAGGGCGCTACGAGCAGTACTTC.